This T cell receptor beta chain was sequenced for a study of shared clonotypes between healthy human individuals. Sequenced by immunoSEQ multiplex PCR; TCRdb stores in-frame clones only, minus some. The data contain 2 million to 3 million clones, around 94% of them singletons. The V end was cut by 4 bases, the J end by 7 bases, with 15 bases between. The CDR3 covers 15 residues. CDR1 is SGDLS, CDR2 YYNGEE, per germline. The V call is TRBV9, the J call TRBJ1-6; no clear D gene. Sequenced material: naive CD4+ T cells sorted from blood. The subset denotes: CD45RA+ positively selected. This clonotype was obtained from a man aged 18 to 29 in good health. The CDR3 loop is CASSRTTSENSPLHF. For the CDR3, the DNA is TGTGCCAGCAGCAGAACGACTTCCGAAAATTCACCCCTCCACTTT.